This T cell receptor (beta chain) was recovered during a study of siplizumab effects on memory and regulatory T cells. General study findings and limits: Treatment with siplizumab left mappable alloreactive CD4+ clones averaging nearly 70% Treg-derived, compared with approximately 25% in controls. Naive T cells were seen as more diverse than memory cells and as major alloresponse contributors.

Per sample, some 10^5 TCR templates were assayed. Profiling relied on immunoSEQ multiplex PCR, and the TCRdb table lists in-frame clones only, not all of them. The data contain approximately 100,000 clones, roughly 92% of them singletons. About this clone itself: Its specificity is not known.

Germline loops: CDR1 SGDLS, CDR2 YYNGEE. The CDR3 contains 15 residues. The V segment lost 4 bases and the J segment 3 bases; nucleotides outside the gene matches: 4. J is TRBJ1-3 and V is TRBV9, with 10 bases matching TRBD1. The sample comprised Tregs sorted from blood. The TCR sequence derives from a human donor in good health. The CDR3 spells CASSPTGGLGNTIYF. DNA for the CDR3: TGTGCCAGCAGCCCGACAGGGGGCCTTGGAAACACCATATATTTT. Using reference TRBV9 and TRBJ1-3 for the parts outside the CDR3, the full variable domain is DSGVTQTPKHLITATGQRVTLRCSPRSGDLSVYWYQQSLDQGLQFLIQYYNGEERAKGNILERFSAQQFPDLHSELNLSSLELGDSALYFCASSPTGGLGNTIYFGEGSWLTVV.